The following is a TCR beta chain sequence with its context. The sample is drawn from a study of cytomegalovirus exposure and HLA in healthy donors. Use of 60 Vbeta and 13 Jbeta primers characterized the PCR. TCRdb's copy holds only in-frame clones and misses some; the assay was immunoSEQ multiplex PCR. The sample yields some 150,000 clones, 60% to 85% seen once. The CDR3 length is 13 residues. The V gene's germline CDR1 is SEHNR and CDR2 FQNEAQ (reference sequence). Trimming removed 4 bases at V and 4 bases at J, with 10 bases between. The V gene is TRBV7-9, the J gene TRBJ1-2, with D hard to call. The TCR originated in a woman in her thirties or forties in good health and CMV-seropositive. Sequences were obtained from PBMCs. The CDR3 here is CASSSRDSYGYTF. In nucleotides, the CDR3 is TGTGCCAGCAGCTCCCGGGATTCCTATGGCTACACCTTC.